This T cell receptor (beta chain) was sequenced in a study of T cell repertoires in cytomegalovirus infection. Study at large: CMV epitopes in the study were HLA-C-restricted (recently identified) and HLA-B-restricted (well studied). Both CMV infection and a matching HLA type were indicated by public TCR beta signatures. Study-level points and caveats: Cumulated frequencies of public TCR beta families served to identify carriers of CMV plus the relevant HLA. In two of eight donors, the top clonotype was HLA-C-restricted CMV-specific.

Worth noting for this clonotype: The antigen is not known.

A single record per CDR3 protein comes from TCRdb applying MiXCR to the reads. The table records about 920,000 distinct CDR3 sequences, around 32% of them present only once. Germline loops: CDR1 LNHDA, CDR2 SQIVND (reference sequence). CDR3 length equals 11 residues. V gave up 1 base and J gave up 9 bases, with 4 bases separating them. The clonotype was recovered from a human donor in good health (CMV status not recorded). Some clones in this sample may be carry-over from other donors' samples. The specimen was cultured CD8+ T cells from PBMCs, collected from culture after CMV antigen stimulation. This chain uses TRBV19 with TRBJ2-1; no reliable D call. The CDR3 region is CASSIGLEQFF. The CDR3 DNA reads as TGTGCCAGTAGTATAGGGCTTGAGCAGTTCTTC.